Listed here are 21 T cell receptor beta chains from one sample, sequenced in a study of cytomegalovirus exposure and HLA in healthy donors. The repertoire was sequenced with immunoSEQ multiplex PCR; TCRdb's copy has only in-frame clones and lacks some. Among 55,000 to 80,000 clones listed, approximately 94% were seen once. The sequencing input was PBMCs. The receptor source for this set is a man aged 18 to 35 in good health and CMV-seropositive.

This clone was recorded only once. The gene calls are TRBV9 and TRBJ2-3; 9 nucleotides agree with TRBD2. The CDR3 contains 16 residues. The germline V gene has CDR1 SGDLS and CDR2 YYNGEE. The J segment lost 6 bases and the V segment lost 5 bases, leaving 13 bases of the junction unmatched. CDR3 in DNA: TGTGCCAGCAGTCTCGCCGGCCTAGCGGGGTTTGATACGCAGTATTTT. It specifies CASSLAGLAGFDTQYF.

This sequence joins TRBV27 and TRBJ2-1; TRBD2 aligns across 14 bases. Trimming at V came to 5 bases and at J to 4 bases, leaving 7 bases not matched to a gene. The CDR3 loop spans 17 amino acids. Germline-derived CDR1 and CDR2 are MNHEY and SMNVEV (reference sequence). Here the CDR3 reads CASSPGTSGSRYNEQFF. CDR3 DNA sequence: TGTGCCAGCAGTCCCGGGACTAGCGGGAGTCGTTACAATGAGCAGTTCTTC.

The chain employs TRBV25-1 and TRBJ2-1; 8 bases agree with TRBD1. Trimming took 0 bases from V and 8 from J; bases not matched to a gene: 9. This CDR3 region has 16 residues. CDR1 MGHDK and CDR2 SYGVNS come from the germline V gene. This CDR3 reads CASSEYWTGRGDEQFF. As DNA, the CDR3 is TGTGCCAGCAGTGAATACTGGACAGGGAGAGGCGATGAGCAGTTCTTC.

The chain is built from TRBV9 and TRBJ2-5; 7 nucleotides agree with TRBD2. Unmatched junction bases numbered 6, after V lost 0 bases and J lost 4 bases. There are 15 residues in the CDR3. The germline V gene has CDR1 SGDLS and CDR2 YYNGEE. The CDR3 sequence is CASSVGLAVGETQYF. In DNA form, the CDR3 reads TGTGCCAGCAGCGTAGGGCTAGCGGTCGGAGAGACCCAGTACTTC.

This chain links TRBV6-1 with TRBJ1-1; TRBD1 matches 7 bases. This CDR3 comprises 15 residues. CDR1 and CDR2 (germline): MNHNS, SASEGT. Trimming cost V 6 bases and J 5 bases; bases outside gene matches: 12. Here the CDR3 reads CASSLSRGFNTEAFF. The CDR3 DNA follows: TGTGCCAGCAGCCTGTCCAGGGGGTTTAATACTGAAGCTTTCTTT.

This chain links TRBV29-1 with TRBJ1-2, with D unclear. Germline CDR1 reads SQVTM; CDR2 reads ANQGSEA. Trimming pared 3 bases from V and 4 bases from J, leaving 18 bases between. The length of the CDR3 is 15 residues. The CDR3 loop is CSVDHAGAAAYGYTF. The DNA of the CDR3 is TGCAGCGTTGATCATGCGGGTGCAGCCGCCTATGGCTACACCTTC.

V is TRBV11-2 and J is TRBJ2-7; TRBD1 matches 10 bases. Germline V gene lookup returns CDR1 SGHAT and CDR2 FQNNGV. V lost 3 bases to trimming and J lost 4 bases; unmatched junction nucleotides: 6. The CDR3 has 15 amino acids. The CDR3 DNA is TGTGCCAGCAGCTTGGGACAGGGGTGGGTGTACGAGCAGTACTTC. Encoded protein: CASSLGQGWVYEQYF.

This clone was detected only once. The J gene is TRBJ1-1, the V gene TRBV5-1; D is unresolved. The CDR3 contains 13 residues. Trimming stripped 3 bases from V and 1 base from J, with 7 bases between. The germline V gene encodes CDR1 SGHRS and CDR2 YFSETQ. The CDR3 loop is CASSSHRNTEAFF. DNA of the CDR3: TGCGCCAGCAGCTCTCACAGGAACACTGAAGCTTTCTTT.

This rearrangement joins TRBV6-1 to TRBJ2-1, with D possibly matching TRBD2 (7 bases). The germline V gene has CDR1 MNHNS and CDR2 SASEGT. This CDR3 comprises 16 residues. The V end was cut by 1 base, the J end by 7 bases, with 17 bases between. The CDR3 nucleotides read TGTGCCAGCAGTGAAGGGGGGGGCAGGGGATGGAATGAGCAGTTCTTC. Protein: CASSEGGGRGWNEQFF.

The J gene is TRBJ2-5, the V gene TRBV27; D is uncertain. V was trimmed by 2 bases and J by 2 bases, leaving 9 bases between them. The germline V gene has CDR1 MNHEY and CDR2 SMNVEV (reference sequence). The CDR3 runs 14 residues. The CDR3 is CASSLRQTQETQYF. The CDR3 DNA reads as TGTGCCAGCAGTTTAAGGCAGACTCAAGAGACCCAGTACTTC.

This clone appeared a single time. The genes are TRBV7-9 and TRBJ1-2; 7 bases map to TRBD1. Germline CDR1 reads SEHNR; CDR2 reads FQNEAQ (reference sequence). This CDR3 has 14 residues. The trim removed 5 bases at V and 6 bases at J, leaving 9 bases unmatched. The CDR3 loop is CASSNSQGTHGYTF. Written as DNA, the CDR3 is TGTGCCAGCAGCAACTCACAGGGGACCCATGGCTACACCTTC.

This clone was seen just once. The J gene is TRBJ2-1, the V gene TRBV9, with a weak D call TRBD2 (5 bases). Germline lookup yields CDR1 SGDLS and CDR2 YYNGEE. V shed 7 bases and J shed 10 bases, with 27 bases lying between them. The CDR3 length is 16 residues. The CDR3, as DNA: TGTGCCAGCGGAACTAGTGGGAGCGTTGGGTCCGACGAGCAGTTCTTC. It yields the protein CASGTSGSVGSDEQFF. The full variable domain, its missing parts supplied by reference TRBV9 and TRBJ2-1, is DSGVTQTPKHLITATGQRVTLRCSPRSGDLSVYWYQQSLDQGLQFLIQYYNGEERAKGNILERFSAQQFPDLHSELNLSSLELGDSALYFCASGTSGSVGSDEQFFGPGTRLTVL.

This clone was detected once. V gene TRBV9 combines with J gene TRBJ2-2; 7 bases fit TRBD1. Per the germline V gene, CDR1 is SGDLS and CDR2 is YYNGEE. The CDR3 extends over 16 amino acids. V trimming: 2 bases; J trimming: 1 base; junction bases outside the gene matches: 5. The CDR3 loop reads CASSVEDRMNTGELFF. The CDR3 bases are TGTGCCAGCAGCGTGGAGGACAGGATGAACACCGGGGAGCTGTTTTTT.

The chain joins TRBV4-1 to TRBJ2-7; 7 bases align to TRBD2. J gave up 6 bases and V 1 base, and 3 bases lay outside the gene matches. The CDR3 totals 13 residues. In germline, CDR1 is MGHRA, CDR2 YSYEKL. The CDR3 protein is CASSQVGGGEQYF. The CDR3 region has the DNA TGCGCCAGCAGCCAAGTTGGGGGGGGCGAGCAGTACTTC.

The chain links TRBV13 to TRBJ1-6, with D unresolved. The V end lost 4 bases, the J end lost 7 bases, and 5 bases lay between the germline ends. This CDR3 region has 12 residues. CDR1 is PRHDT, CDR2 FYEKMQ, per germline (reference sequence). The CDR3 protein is CASSYENSPLHF. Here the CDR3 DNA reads TGTGCCAGCAGCTATGAGAATTCACCCCTCCACTTT.

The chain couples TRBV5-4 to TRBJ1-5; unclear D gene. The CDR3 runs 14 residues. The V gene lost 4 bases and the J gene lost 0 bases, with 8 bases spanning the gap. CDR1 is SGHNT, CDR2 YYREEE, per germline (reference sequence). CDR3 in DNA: TGTGCCAGCAGCGCCGGGGTTAGCAATCAGCCCCAGCATTTT. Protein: CASSAGVSNQPQHF.

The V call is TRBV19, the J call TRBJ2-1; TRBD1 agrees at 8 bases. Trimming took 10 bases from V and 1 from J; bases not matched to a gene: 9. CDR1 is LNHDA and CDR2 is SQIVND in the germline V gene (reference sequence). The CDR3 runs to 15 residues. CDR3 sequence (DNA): TGTGCCACCAAGGACAGGGCCCCTTCCTACAATGAGCAGTTCTTC. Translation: CATKDRAPSYNEQFF.

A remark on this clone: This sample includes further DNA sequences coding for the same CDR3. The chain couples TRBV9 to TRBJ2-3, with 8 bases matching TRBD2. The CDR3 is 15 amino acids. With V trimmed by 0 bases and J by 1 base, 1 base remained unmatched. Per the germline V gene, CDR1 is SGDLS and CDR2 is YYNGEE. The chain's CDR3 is CASSVGAGGTDTQYF. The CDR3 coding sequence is TGTGCCAGCAGCGTAGGAGCGGGAGGCACAGATACGCAGTATTTT.

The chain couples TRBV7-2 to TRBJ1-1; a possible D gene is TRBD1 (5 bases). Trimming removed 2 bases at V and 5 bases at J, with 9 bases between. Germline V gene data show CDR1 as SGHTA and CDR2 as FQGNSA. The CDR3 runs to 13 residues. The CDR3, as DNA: TGTGCCAGCAGCTTACAGGGAGGGACTGAAGCTTTCTTT. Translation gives CASSLQGGTEAFF.

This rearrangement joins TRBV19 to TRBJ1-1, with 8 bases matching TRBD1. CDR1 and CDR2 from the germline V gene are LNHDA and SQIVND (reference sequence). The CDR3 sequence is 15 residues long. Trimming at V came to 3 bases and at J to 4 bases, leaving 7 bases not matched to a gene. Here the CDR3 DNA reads TGTGCCAGTAGTATTAGGACAGGGAACCCCACTGAAGCTTTCTTT. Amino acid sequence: CASSIRTGNPTEAFF.

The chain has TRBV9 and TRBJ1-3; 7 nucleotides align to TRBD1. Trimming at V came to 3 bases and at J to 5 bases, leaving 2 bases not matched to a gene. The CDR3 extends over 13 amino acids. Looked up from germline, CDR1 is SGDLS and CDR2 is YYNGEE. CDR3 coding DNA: TGTGCCAGCAGCGGGGGACAGAGAAACACCATATATTTT. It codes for CASSGGQRNTIYF.